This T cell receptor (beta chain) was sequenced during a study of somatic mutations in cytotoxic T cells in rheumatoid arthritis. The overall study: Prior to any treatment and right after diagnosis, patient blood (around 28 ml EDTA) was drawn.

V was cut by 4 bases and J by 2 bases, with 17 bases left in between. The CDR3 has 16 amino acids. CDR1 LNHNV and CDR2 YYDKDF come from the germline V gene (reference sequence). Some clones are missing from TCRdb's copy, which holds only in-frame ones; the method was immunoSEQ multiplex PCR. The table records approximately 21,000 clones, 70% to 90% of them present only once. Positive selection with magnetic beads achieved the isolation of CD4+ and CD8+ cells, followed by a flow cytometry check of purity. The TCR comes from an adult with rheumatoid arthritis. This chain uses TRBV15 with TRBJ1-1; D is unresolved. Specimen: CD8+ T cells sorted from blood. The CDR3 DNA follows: TGTGCCACCAGCACCCTTTTGTTGGTGGATAACACTGAAGCTTTCTTT. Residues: CATSTLLLVDNTEAFF.